Given below is one T cell receptor (beta chain) in context. Its antigen remains unidentified. V was shortened by 5 bases and J by 0 bases, with 12 bases between the two germline ends. This CDR3 contains 15 residues. A single record per CDR3 protein comes from TCRdb applying MiXCR to the 5' RACE reads. The sample has roughly 54,000 distinct CDR3 sequences, approximately 17% seen once. Purified naive CD4+ T cells were depleted of CD25+ Tregs. Study-level findings and limits: Tumor-infiltrating Treg TCR alpha and beta sequences overlapped most with tumor naive CD4+ T cells, then blood naive.

This receptor was identified in a female donor with breast cancer. The sequenced sample consisted of naive CD4+ T cells sorted from blood. Documented subset: naive CD4+ T cells, CD4+CD45RA+CD25-. The chain carries TRBV12-3 or TRBV12-4 and TRBJ2-3; D is undetermined. CDR3 nucleotide sequence: TGTGCCAGCAGTCCACTGGGAACTAGCACAGATACGCAGTATTTT. This sequence encodes CASSPLGTSTDTQYF.